The clone carrying this TCR beta chain occurred a few times. The antigen remains undetermined. The CDR3 is 15 residues long. The germline V gene has CDR1 SNHLY and CDR2 FYNNEI. The V and J ends lost 7 bases and 7 bases, in that order; junction bases with no gene match: 6. This sample was included in a study of beta chain features in type 1 diabetes. At the level of the study: Sorted cells numbering 107,917,701 were examined across all samples.

Notes on the study in general: Patients showed naive, central memory and Treg TCRB repertoires that appeared more similar than those of healthy donors.

The entirety of the isolated RNA underwent reverse transcription, so expressed TCRB transcripts were sequenced. Data came from immunoSEQ multiplex PCR; TCRdb stores just in-frame clones and leaves some out. The data show over 150,000 clones, approximately 8.1% seen once. About 120 mL of blood, on average, came from one heparinised draw per donor. The material sequenced was central memory CD4+ T cells from blood. This clonotype was obtained from a young man in good health. The genes are TRBV2 and TRBJ2-1; 14 positions match TRBD2. The CDR3 region has the DNA TGTGCCAGCACTCGACTAGCGGGAGGGTTTAATGAGCAGTTCTTC. Amino acids: CASTRLAGGFNEQFF.